These 13 T cell receptor beta chains came from one sample sequenced in a study of tumor-infiltrating lymphocytes in primary liver carcinoma. Production of TCR beta cDNA used around 0.45 ug total RNA together with a constant-region primer. Slightly modified ARM-PCR served as the procedure for the TCR beta libraries. These libraries came from three rounds of nested multiplex PCR. Both of the initial two PCR rounds ran for roughly 11 cycles and employed TRBV1-TRBV30 forward primers alongside a C-beta reverse primer. A single record per CDR3 protein comes from TCRdb applying MiXCR to the multiplex PCR reads. The table lists 100,000 to 150,000 distinct CDR3 sequences, 64% of them singletons. Bulk tissue was left unsorted, and RNA and DNA were co-extracted from 20-30 mg of it. The source material was liver tumor tissue from sampling region 3. Subset defined: tumor region T3, left-lateral pole. These TCRs come from a woman in her sixties with primary liver carcinoma and hepatitis B virus infection.

Relative to its sample, this clonotype is medium-sized (0.01 to 0.1%). CDR3 region: CASKLFPAGEADTQYF. In nucleotides, the CDR3 is TGTGCCAGCAAGTTGTTCCCAGCGGGAGAGGCAGATACGCAGTATTTT. This chain connects TRBV11-2 to TRBJ2-3, with TRBD2 matching 8 bases. The J segment lost 4 bases and the V segment lost 7 bases, leaving 13 bases of the junction unmatched. Germline V gene data show CDR1 as SGHAT and CDR2 as FQNNGV. The CDR3 is 16 residues long.

This clonotype turned up a few times. A junction boundary mismatches the germline segment, possibly from a read error. The V call is TRBV11-2, the J call TRBJ2-2; 10 positions match TRBD2. Germline CDR1 SGHAT, CDR2 FQNNGV. The length of the CDR3 is 15 residues. The CDR3: CVSSLTSGFTGELFF. The CDR3 DNA is TGTGTCAGCAGCCTGACTAGCGGGTTTACCGGGGAGCTGTTTTTT.

Notes on this clonotype: At one end, the junction sequence differs from germline, possibly due to a read error. The chain joins TRBV14 to TRBJ2-7; the match to TRBD1 covers 9 bases. Germline assignment: CDR1 SGHDN and CDR2 FVKESK. This CDR3 has 14 residues. The CDR3 sequence is CANSHQTTGGEQYF. The CDR3 DNA reads as TGTGCCAACAGCCATCAAACGACAGGGGGGGAGCAGTACTTC.

The chain joins TRBV11-2 to TRBJ2-1, with D unclear. CDR3 size: 15 residues. The germline CDR1 and CDR2 sequences are SGHAT and FQNNGV. Trimming left V 2 bases short and J 10 bases short, with 18 bases between. The DNA for the CDR3 is TGTGCCAGCAGCTTAACAACACCGTCCACGGGCGAGCAGTTCTTC. Translating gives CASSLTTPSTGEQFF.

On this clonotype: One junction end disagrees with the germline gene, perhaps due to a read error. This chain uses TRBV30 with TRBJ2-1; TRBD2 agrees at 9 bases. The CDR3 sequence is 16 residues long. The V gene's germline CDR1 is GTSNPN and CDR2 SVGIG (reference sequence). CDR3 DNA sequence: TGTGCCTGGAGTTCTCCCGCGGGAGGGCCCAGTAATGAGCACTTCTTC. Translation gives CAWSSPAGGPSNEHFF. Full variable domain (missing parts from reference TRBV30 and TRBJ2-1): SQTIHQWPATLVQPVGSPLSLECTVEGTSNPNLYWYRQAAGRGLQLLFYSVGIGQISSEVPQNLSASRPQDRQFILSSKKLLLSDSGFYLCAWSSPAGGPSNEHFFGPGTRLTVL.

Comment on this clonotype: Given the absence of the conserved phenylalanine or tryptophan at the CDR3 end, a read error is likely. DNA of the CDR3: TGTGTCAGCAGCTTAGGGCCGGAGGTGAACACTGAGGCTTTCATT. Protein sequence: CVSSLGPEVNTEAFI. The chain is built from TRBV11-2 and TRBJ1-1; D is undetermined. CDR1 SGHAT and CDR2 FQNNGV come from the germline V gene. This CDR3 comprises 15 residues.

Remarks on this clonotype: The germline gene is not matched at one end of the junction; a read error may be the cause. The chain uses TRBV11-2 and TRBJ2-7; TRBD2 might be the D (8 bases). This CDR3 is built from 15 residues. Germline loops: CDR1 SGHAT, CDR2 FQNNGV. CDR3 residues: CASSLAGQPSYEYYF. As DNA, the CDR3 is TGTGCCAGCAGTTTAGCGGGACAGCCCTCCTACGAGTACTACTTC.

Concerning this clonotype: A read error is likely, as this CDR3 ends without the conserved phenylalanine or tryptophan. The chain employs TRBV11-3 and TRBJ2-4; D remains unclear. The CDR3 spans 14 residues. Per germline, CDR1 SGHNT and CDR2 YENEEA. Trimming shortened V by 5 bases and J by 7 bases, and 15 bases separated the two germline ends. The CDR3 DNA sequence: TGTGCCAGCAGCGGGGTAATGGTCAAGAACATTCAGTACTTA. It translates to CASSGVMVKNIQYL.

On this clonotype: The junction and the germline gene differ at one end; a read error may be behind it. CDR3 nucleotide sequence: TGCGGCGTTGATCGGCGCAGTGATGAGCAGTTCTTT. Translated: CGVDRRSDEQFF. This chain uses TRBV29-1 with TRBJ2-1, with unresolved D. The CDR3 has 12 amino acids. Germline V gene data show CDR1 as SQVTM and CDR2 as ANQGSEA.

This clonotype was seen repeatedly, ten times or more. The chain employs TRBV7-8 and TRBJ1-5; D remains unclear. Trimming cost V 1 base and J 4 bases, with 5 bases left between them. CDR1 and CDR2 from the germline V gene are SGHVS and FQNEAQ. The CDR3 spans 13 residues. The CDR3 region has the DNA TGTGCCAGCAGCTTAGGGGCTAATCAGCCCCAGCATTTT. Its translation: CASSLGANQPQHF.

This clonotype has a count of ten or more. The chain uses TRBV6-1 and TRBJ1-1, with TRBD1 matching over 10 bases. Germline V lookup: CDR1 MNHNS, CDR2 SASEGT. After removal of 6 bases from V and 2 bases from J, the junction contained 6 bases not matched to a gene. The CDR3 is 15 amino acids. The CDR3 reads CASRGTGAYNTEAFF. For the CDR3, the DNA is TGTGCCAGCAGGGGGACAGGGGCTTATAACACTGAAGCTTTCTTT.

On this clonotype itself: A read error is possible here, since a much larger clone lies one base away. V usage is TRBV12-3 or TRBV12-4 and J usage is TRBJ1-2; tentatively, D is TRBD1 (6 bases). This CDR3 contains 15 residues. Trimming took off 5 bases at V and 4 bases at J, with 17 bases between the two ends. CDR3 bases: TGTGCCAGCAGTCTCCGGAGAGGGGGAACCTATGGCTACACCTTC. This codes for CASSLRRGGTYGYTF.

In its sample, this clonotype was seen many times. The chain is built from TRBV6-1 and TRBJ1-1; D unclear. V shed 1 base and J shed 7 bases, with 13 bases lying between them. The CDR3 totals 14 residues. Germline V gives CDR1 MNHNS, CDR2 SASEGT. The CDR3 loop reads CASSEDGRNLEAFF. The DNA for the CDR3 is TGTGCCAGCAGTGAAGACGGACGAAATCTTGAAGCTTTCTTT.